Sequencing of this T cell receptor (beta chain) was carried out in a study of T cells after yellow fever vaccination. Findings and caveats of the study: Though it reached lower strength, the secondary response hit its peak faster, day 5 versus 15. Post-booster samples contained most primary-vaccination clones (just under 98% CD4, around 90% CD8). The bulk population could contribute abundant contaminating clonotypes to FACS-sorted repertoires.

Comment on this clonotype: Its antigen is undetermined.

A process of 5'RACE template switching, which added a universal primer site and UMIs, was used to make TCR cDNA. One entry per CDR3 protein results from TCRdb running MiXCR on the 5' RACE reads. The sample has about 340,000 distinct CDR3 sequences; approximately 13% are singletons. The CDR3 extends over 12 amino acids. Per the germline V gene, CDR1 is MNHNS and CDR2 is SASEGT. Trimming stripped 0 bases from V and 3 bases from J, with 1 base between. The material was CD4+ T cells sorted from PBMCs, obtained 15 days after the yellow fever booster vaccination. This receptor was identified in a man aged 18-30 years who received the YFV17D yellow fever vaccine. The rearrangement joins TRBV6-1 to TRBJ2-3; D not resolved. This chain's CDR3 is CASSEATDTQYF. In DNA, the CDR3 is TGTGCCAGCAGTGAAGCTACAGATACGCAGTATTTT.